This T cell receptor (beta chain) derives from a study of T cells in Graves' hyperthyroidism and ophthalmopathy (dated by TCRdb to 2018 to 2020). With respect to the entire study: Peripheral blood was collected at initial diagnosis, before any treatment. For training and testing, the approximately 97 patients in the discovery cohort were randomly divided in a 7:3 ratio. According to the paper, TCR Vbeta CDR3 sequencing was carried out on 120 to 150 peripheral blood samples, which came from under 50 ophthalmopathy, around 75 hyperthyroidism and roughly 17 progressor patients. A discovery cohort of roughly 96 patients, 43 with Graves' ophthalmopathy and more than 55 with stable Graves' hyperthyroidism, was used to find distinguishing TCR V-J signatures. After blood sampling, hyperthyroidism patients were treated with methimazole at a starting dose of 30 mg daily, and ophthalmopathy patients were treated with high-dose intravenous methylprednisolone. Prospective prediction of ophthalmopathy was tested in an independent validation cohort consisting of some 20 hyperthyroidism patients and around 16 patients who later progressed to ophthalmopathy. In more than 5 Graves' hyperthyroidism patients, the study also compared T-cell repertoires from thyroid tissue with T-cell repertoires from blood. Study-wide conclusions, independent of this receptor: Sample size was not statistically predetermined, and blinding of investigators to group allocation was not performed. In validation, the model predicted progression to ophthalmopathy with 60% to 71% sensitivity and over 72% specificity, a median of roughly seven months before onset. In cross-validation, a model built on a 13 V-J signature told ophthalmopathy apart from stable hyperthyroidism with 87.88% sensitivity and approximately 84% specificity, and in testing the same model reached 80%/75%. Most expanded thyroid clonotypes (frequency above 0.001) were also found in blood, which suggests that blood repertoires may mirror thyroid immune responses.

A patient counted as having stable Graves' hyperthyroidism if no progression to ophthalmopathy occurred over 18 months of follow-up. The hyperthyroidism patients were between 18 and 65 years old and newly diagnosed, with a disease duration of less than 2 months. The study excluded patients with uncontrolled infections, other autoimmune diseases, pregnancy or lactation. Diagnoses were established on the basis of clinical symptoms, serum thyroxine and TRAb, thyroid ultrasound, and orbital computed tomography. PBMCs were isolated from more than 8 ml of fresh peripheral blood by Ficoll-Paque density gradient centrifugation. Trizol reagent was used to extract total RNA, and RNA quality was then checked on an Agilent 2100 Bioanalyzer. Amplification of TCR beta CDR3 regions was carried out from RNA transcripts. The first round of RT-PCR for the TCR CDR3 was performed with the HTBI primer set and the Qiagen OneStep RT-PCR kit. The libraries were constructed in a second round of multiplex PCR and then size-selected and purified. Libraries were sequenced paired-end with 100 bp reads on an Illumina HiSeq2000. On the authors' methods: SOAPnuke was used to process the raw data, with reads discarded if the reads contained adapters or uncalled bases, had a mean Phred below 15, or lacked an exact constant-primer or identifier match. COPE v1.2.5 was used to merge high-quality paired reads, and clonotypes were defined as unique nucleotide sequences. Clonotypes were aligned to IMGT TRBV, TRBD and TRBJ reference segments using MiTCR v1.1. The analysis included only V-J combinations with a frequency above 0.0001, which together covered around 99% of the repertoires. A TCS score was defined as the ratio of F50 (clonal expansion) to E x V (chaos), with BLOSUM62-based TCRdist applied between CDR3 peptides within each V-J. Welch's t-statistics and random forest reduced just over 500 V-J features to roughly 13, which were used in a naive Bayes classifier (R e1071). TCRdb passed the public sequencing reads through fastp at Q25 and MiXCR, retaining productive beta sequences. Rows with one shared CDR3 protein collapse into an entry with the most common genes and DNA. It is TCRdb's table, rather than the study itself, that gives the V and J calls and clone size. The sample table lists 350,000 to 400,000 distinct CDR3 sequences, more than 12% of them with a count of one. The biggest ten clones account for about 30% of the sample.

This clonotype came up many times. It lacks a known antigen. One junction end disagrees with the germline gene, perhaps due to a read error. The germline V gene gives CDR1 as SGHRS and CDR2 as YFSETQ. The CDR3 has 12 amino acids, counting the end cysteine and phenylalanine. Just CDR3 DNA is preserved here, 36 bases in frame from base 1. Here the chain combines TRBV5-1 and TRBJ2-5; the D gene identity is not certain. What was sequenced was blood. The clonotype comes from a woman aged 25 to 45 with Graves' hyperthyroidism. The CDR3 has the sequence CASSLVQETQYF. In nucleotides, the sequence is TGTGCCAGCAGTTTGGTTCAAGAGACCCAGTACTTC. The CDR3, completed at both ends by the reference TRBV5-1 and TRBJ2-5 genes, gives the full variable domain KAGVTQTPRYLIKTRGQQVTLSCSPISGHRSVSWYQQTPGQGLQFLFEYFSETQRNKGNFPGRFSGRQFSNSRSEMNVSTLELGDSALYLCASSLVQETQYFGPGTRLLVL.